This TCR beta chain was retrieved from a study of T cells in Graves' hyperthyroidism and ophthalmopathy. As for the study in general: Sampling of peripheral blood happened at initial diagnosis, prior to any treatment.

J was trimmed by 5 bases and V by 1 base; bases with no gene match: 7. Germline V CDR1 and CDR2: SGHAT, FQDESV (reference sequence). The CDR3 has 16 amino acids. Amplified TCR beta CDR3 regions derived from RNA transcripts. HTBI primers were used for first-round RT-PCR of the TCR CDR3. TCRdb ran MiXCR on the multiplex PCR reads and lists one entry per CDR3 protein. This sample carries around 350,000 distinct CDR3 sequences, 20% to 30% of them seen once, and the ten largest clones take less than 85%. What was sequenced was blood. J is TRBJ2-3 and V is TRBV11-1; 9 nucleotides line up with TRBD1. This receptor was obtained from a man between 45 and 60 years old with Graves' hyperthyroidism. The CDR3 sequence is CASSLGPGQGRDTQYF. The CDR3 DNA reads TGTGCCAGCAGCTTAGGACCGGGACAGGGACGAGATACGCAGTATTTT.